This TCR beta chain was obtained from a study of blood T cell repertoires in COVID-19 (dated by TCRdb to about 2020). Describing the broader study: Samples from collaborators originated in the United States, Italy and Spain and spanned both the acute and convalescent phases of COVID-19. The repertoires were released in a freely available public database intended as a resource for research on the immune response to SARS-CoV-2. The prospective study material was composed of cDNA or gDNA derived from T cells, B-cell-depleted T cells, or PBMCs. The sample metadata nearly always contained a de-identified subject ID, COVID-19 status, age in years and sex. HLA class I and class II types, where available, came from metadata supplied by the sample provider rather than from assay-based typing. Subjects who had been exposed to COVID-19, were actively infected with it, or had recovered from it provided the deeply sampled blood TCRbeta repertoires that made up the dataset. The samples were drawn from the first 160 participants of the ongoing ImmuneRACE study and from more than 1,000 subjects provided by 6 global collaborators.

Enrolling through a virtual design, the prospective study's participants ranged in age from about 18 to 100 years and lived across about two dozen United States geographic areas. In the prospective study, cohorts were assigned on the basis of participant-reported clinical history obtained from a screening survey and a study questionnaire. ImmuneRACE Cohort 3 recovered participants were defined by two consecutive negative NP/OP PCR tests, healthcare professional clearance, or symptom resolution. In the prospective study, mobile phlebotomists collected whole blood, serum and a nasopharyngeal or oropharyngeal swab from each participant. Additional blood draws and questionnaires over a roughly two-month period could optionally be provided by prospective study participants. Before DNA extraction, prospective study blood samples were shipped either frozen or at room temperature. Details on this clone: Its specific antigen is unknown. The input lacks base qualities; no much larger clone sits a single base away.

General conclusions and limits of the study: The amount of clinical and demographic metadata varied by source and participant and was provided uncurated.

Germline trimming amounts to 3 bases on V and 1 base on J, with 5 as the count of junction bases outside the gene matches. The CDR3 spans 15 residues, from the cysteine through the phenylalanine. The retained sequence is limited to the CDR3, 45 bases, with the frame set at the first base. The germline V gene (reference sequence) supplies CDR1 DFQATT and CDR2 SNEGSKA. TCRbeta CDR3 regions were amplified from genomic DNA using the immunoSEQ Assay, a bias-controlled multiplex PCR. The study's processing was this. Within the assay, amplification of reference gene primers was used to estimate how many nucleated cells each sample contained. To quantify the absolute abundance of each unique TCRbeta CDR3 rearrangement, sequence reads were collapsed and filtered. For each sample, productive Simpson clonality was calculated as the square root of Simpson's diversity index over productive rearrangements. TCRdb holds this immuneACCESS table with in-frame rearrangements only. Some clones are missing; in checked studies, unresolved V genes explain under half, and the rest has no known cause. V and J calls and clone size are copied from that table; D and trimming were computed from the DNA. The sample contains fewer than 450,000 clones, 87% of them found a single time. More than 1% of the sample goes to the ten largest clones.

Input material: PBMCs or T cells enriched from blood (not recorded which). This TCR derives from a woman under 40 who had recovered from COVID-19. The chain links TRBV20-1 with TRBJ2-7, with TRBD1 identical over 11 junction bases. The CDR3 protein: CSASGQGARSYEQYF. The DNA is as follows: TGCAGTGCTAGTGGACAGGGGGCGAGGTCCTACGAGCAGTACTTC.